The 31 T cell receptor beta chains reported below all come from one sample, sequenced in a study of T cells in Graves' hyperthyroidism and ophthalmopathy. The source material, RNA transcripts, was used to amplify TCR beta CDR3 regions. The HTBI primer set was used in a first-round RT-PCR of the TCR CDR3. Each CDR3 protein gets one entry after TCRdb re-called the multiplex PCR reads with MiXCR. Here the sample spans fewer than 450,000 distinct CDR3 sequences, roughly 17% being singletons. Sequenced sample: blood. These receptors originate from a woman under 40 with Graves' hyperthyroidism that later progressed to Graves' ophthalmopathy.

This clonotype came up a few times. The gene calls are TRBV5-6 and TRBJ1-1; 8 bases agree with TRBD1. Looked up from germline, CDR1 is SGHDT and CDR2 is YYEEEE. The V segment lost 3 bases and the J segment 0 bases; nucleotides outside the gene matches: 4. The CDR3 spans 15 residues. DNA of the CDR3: TGTGCCAGCAGCTCCCCGACAGGGGTGAACACTGAAGCTTTCTTT. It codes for CASSSPTGVNTEAFF.

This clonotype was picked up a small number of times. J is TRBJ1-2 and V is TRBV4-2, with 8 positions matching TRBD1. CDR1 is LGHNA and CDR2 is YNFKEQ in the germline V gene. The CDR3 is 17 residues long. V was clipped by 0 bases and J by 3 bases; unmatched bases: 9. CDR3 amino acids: CASSQDQGAREDYGYTF. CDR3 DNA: TGTGCCAGCAGCCAAGATCAGGGGGCGAGAGAAGACTATGGCTACACCTTC.

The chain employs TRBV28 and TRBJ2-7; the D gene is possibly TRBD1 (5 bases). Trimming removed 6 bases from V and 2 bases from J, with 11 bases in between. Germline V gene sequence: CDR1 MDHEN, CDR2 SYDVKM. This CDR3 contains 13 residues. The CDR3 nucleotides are TGTGCCAGCAGCCAGGACACTACCTACGAGCAGTACTTC. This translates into CASSQDTTYEQYF.

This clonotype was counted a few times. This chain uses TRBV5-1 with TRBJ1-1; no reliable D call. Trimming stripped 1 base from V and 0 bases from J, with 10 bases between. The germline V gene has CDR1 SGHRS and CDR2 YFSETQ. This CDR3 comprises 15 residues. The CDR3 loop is CASSLSTLVNTEAFF. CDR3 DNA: TGCGCCAGCAGCTTGTCGACGCTGGTGAACACTGAAGCTTTCTTT.

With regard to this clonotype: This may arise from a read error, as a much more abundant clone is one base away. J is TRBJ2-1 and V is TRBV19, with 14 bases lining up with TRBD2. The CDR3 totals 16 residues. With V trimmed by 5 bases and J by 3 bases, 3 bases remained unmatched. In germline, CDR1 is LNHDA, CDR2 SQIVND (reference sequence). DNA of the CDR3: TGTGCCAGTAGTGTGGGGACTAGCGGGGGCTACAATGAGCAGTTCTTC. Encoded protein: CASSVGTSGGYNEQFF.

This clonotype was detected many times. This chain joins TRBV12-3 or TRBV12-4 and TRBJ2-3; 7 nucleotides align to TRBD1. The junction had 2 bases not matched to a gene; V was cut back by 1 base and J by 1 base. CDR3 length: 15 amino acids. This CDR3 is CASSLGGQGTDTQYF. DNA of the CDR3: TGTGCCAGCAGTTTAGGCGGACAGGGCACAGATACGCAGTATTTT.

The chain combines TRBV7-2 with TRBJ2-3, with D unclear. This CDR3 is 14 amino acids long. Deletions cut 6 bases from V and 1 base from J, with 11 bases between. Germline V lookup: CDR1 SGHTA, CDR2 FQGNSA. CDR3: CASSLQAGTDTQYF. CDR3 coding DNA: TGTGCCAGCAGTCTCCAGGCTGGCACAGATACGCAGTATTTT.

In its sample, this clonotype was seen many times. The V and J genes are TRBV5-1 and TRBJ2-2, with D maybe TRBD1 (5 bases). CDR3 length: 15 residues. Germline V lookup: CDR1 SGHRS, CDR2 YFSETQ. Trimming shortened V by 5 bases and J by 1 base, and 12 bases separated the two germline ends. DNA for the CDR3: TGCGCCAGCAGGATCGACAGACTGAACACCGGGGAGCTGTTTTTT. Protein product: CASRIDRLNTGELFF. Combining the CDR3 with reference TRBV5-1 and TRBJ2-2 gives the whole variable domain KAGVTQTPRYLIKTRGQQVTLSCSPISGHRSVSWYQQTPGQGLQFLFEYFSETQRNKGNFPGRFSGRQFSNSRSEMNVSTLELGDSALYLCASRIDRLNTGELFFGEGSRLTVL.

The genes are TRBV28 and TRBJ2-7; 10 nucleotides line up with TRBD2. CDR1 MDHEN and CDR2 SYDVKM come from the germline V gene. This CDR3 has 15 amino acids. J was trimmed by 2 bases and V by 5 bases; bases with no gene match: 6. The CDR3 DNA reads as TGTGCCAGCAGTCAGCTAGCGGGAGAGACCTACGAGCAGTACTTC. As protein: CASSQLAGETYEQYF.

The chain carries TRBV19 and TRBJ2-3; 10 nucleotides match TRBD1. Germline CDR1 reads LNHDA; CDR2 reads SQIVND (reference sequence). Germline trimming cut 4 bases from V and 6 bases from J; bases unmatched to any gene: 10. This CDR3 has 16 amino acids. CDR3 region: CASSRGVGTGDDTQYF. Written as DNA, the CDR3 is TGTGCCAGTAGTAGAGGTGTTGGGACAGGGGACGATACGCAGTATTTT.

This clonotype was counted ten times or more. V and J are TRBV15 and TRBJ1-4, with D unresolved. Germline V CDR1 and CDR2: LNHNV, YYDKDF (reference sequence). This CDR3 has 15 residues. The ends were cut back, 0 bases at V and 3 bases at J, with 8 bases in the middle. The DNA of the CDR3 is TGTGCCACCAGCAGAGATAGTTACCCTAATGAAAAACTGTTTTTT. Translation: CATSRDSYPNEKLFF.

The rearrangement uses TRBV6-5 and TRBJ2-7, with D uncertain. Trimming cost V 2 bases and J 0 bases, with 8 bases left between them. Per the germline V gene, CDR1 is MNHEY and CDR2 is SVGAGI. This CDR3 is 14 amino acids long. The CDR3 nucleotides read TGTGCCAGCAGTTACGGGGTCCCCTCCTACGAGCAGTACTTC. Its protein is CASSYGVPSYEQYF.

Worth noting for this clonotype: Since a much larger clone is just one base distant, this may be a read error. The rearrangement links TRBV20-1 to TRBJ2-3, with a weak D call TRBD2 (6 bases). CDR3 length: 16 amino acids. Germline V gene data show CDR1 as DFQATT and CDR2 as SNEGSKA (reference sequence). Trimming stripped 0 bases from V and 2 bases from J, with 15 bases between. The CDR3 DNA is TGCAGTGCTAGAGATCGGACCCGGGGGACCACAGATACGCAGTATTTT. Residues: CSARDRTRGTTDTQYF.

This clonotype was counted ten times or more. CDR3 loop: CASSLVLAGAYEQYF. CDR3 nucleotide sequence: TGCGCCAGCAGCTTGGTCCTAGCGGGAGCGTACGAGCAGTACTTC. The genes are TRBV5-1 and TRBJ2-7, with 10 bases that match TRBD2. The V and J ends lost 0 bases and 4 bases, in that order; junction bases with no gene match: 4. CDR1 and CDR2 from the germline V gene are SGHRS and YFSETQ. This CDR3 comprises 15 residues.

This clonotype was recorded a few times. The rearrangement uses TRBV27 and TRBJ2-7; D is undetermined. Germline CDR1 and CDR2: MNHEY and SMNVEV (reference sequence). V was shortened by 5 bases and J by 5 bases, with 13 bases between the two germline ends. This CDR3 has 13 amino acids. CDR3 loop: CASSTYPKDEQYF. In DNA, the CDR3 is TGTGCCAGCAGTACCTACCCGAAGGACGAGCAGTACTTC.

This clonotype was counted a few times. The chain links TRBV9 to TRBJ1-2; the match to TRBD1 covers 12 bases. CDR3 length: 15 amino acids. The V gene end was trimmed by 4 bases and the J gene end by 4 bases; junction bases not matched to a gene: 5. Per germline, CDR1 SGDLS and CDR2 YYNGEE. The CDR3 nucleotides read TGTGCCAGCAGCCCGGGGACAGGGGGCGGCTATGGCTACACCTTC. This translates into CASSPGTGGGYGYTF.

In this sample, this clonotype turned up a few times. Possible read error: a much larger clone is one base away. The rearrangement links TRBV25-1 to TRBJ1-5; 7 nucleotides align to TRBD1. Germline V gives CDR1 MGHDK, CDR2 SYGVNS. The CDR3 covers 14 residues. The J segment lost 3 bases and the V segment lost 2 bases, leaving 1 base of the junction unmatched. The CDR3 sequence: CASSEGQANQPQHF. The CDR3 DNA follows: TGTGCCAGCAGTGAAGGACAGGCCAATCAGCCCCAGCATTTT.

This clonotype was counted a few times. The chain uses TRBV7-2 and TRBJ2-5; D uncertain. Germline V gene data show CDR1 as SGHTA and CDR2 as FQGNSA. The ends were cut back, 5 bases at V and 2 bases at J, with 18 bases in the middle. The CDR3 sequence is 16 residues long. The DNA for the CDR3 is TGTGCCAGCAGCCGAGATGCGTGGGCGGATCAAGAGACCCAGTACTTC. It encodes CASSRDAWADQETQYF.

CDR3 DNA sequence: TGTGCCAGCAGCTCCAAGGACAGGGGGCCGAACGCCAAAAACATTCAGTACTTC. This gives the protein CASSSKDRGPNAKNIQYF. V gene TRBV7-2 combines with J gene TRBJ2-4; TRBD1 agrees at 11 bases. The CDR3 extends over 18 amino acids. With 4 bases clipped from V and 1 base from J, the junction kept 9 bases outside the gene matches. Germline V gene data show CDR1 as SGHTA and CDR2 as FQGNSA.

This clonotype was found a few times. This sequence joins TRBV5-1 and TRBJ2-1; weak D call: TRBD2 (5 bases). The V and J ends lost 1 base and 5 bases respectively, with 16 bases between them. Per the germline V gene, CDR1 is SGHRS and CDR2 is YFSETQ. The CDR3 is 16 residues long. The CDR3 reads CASSLFEGQAHNEQFF. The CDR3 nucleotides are TGCGCCAGCAGCTTGTTTGAGGGCCAAGCGCACAATGAGCAGTTCTTC.

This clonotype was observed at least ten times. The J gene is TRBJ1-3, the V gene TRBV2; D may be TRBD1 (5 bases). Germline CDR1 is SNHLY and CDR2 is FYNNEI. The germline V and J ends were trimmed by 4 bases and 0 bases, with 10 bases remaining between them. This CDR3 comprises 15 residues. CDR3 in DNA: TGTGCCAGCAGTGCTTCAAGGGGCTCTGGAAACACCATATATTTT. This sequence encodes CASSASRGSGNTIYF. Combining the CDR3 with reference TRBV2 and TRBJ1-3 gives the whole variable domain EPEVTQTPSHQVTQMGQEVILRCVPISNHLYFYWYRQILGQKVEFLVSFYNNEISEKSEIFDDQFSVERPDGSNFTLKIRSTKLEDSAMYFCASSASRGSGNTIYFGEGSWLTVV.

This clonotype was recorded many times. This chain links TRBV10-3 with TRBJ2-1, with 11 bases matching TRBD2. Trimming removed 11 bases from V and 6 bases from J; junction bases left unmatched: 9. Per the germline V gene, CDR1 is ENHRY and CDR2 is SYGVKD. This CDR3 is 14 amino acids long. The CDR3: CACEGGTSGNEQFF. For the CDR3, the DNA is TGTGCCTGCGAGGGAGGGACTAGCGGCAATGAGCAGTTCTTC.

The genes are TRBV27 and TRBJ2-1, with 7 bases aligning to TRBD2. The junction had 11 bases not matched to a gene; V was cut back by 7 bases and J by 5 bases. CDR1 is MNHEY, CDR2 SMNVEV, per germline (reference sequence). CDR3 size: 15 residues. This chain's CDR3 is CASTLGSSGNNEQFF. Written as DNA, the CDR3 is TGTGCCAGCACCTTAGGGTCTAGCGGCAACAATGAGCAGTTCTTC.

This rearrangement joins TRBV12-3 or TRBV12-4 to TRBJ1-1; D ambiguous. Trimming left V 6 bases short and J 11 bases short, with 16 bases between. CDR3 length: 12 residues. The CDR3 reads CASSLGSWDAFF. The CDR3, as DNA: TGTGCCAGCAGCCTGGGTAGTTGGGATGCTTTCTTT.

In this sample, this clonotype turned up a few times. Written as DNA, the CDR3 is TGCAGTGCTAGAGGGCAGTACTCTGGGGCCAACGTCCTGACTTTC. Protein product: CSARGQYSGANVLTF. V usage is TRBV20-1 and J usage is TRBJ2-6; D ambiguous. The CDR3 covers 15 residues. Germline V gene lookup returns CDR1 DFQATT and CDR2 SNEGSKA (reference sequence). V was trimmed by 1 base and J by 0 bases, leaving 7 bases between them.

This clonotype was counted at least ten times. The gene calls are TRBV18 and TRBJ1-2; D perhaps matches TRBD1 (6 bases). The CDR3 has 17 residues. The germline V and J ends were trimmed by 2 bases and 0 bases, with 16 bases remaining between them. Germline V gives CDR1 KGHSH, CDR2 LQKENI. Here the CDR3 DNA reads TGTGCCAGCTCACCAAGGCCAGGGGAATCCACTAACTATGGCTACACCTTC. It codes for CASSPRPGESTNYGYTF.

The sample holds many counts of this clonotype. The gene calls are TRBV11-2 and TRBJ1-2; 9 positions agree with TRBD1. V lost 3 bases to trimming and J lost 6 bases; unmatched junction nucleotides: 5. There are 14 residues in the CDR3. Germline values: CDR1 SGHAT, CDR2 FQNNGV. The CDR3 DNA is TGTGCCAGCAGCTTCGGGACAGGGCGTGATGGCTACACCTTC. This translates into CASSFGTGRDGYTF.

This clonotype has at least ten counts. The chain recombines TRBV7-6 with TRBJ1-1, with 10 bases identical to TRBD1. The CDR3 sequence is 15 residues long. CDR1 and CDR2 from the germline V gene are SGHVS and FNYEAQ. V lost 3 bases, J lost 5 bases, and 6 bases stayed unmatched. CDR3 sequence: CASSLGGQGRTEAFF. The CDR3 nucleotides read TGTGCCAGCAGCTTGGGGGGACAGGGGAGGACTGAAGCTTTCTTT. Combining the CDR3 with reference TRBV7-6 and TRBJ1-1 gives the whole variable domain GAGVSQSPRYKVTKRGQDVALRCDPISGHVSLYWYRQALGQGPEFLTYFNYEAQQDKSGLPNDRFSAERPEGSISTLTIQRTEQRDSAMYRCASSLGGQGRTEAFFGQGTRLTVV.

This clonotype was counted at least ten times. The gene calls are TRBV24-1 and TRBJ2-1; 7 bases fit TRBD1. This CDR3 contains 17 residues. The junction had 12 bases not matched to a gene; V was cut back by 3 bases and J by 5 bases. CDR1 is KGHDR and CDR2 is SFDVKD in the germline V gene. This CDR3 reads CATSDPSGQEPNNEQFF. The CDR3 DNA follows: TGTGCCACCAGTGATCCGAGCGGACAGGAGCCAAACAATGAGCAGTTCTTC.

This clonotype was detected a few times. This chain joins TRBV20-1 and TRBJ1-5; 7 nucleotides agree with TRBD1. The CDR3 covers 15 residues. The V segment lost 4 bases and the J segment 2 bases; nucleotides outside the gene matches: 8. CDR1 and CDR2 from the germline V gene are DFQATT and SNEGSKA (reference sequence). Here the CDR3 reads CSAKPLDRGNQPQHF. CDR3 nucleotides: TGCAGTGCTAAGCCTCTCGACAGGGGCAATCAGCCCCAGCATTTT.

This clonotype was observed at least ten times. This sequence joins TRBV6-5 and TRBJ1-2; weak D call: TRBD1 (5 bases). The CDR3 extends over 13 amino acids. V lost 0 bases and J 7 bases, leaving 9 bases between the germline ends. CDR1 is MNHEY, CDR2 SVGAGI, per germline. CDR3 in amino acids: CASSYSPTVGYTF. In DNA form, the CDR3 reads TGTGCCAGCAGTTACTCTCCGACAGTTGGCTACACCTTC.